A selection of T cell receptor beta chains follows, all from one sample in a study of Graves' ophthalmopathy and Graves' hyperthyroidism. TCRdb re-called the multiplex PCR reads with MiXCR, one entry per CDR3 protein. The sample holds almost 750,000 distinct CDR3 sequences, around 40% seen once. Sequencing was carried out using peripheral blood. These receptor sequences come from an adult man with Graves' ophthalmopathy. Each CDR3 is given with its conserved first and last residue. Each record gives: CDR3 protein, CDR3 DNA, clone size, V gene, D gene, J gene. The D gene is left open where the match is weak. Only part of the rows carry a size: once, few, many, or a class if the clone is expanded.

CASSWGQYF,TGTGCCAGCAGCTGGGGACAGTACTTC,many,TRBV7-8,.,TRBJ2-5
CASGLEDLEKLFF,TGTGCCAGCGGATTAGAGGACCTCGAAAAACTGTTTTTT,.,TRBV12-3/TRBV12-4,.,TRBJ1-4
CSAPTSGNNEQFF,TGCAGTGCCCCCACTAGCGGGAACAATGAGCAGTTCTTC,.,TRBV20-1,TRBD2,TRBJ2-1
CASSESLGTGRIETQHF,TGCGCCAGCAGTGAGTCTCTTGGGACAGGGCGGATAGAGACCCAGCATTTT,.,TRBV10-2,TRBD1,TRBJ1-5
CASNTGLQETQYF,TGTGCCAGTAACACGGGACTCCAAGAGACCCAGTACTTC,.,TRBV2,.,TRBJ2-5
CASSPRRGGRNTIYF,TGTGCCAGCAGCCCACGCAGGGGAGGGCGAAACACCATATATTTT,few,TRBV9,.,TRBJ1-3
CSASPTVRNEQFF,TGCAGTGCTAGCCCGACAGTTAGAAATGAGCAGTTCTTC,.,TRBV20-1,.,TRBJ2-1
CSVGTSSEAYEQYF,TGCAGCGTTGGGACTTCTAGCGAGGCCTACGAGCAGTACTTC,many,TRBV29-1,.,TRBJ2-7
CASSPHYEQYF,TGTGCCAGCAGCCCCCACTACGAGCAGTACTTC,many,TRBV7-9,.,TRBJ2-7
CASSSPQGGYTF,TGTGCCAGCAGTTCCCCACAGGGGGGCTACACCTTC,.,TRBV27,TRBD1,TRBJ1-2
CSVEVRGKLFF,TGCAGCGTTGAGGTCAGGGGAAAACTGTTTTTT,.,TRBV29-1,.,TRBJ1-4
CATGHQPEETQYF,TGTGCCACGGGACACCAACCTGAAGAGACCCAGTACTTC,.,TRBV24-1,.,TRBJ2-5
CSLQGAGYEQYF,TGCAGCTTACAGGGGGCTGGTTACGAGCAGTACTTC,.,TRBV29-1,TRBD1,TRBJ2-7
CASSFVGTAGETQYF,TGTGCCAGCAGTTTTGTGGGGACAGCAGGGGAGACCCAGTACTTC,many,TRBV7-2,TRBD1,TRBJ2-5
CASSPDSSGSLYEQYF,TGCGCCAGCAGCCCTGATTCTAGCGGGAGTCTATACGAGCAGTACTTC,.,TRBV7-9,TRBD2,TRBJ2-7
CASRRPGQASNEQFF,TGTGCCAGCAGGAGACCGGGACAGGCCAGCAATGAGCAGTTCTTC,.,TRBV2,TRBD1,TRBJ2-1
CATSRDRGSNQPQYF,TGTGCCACCAGTCGTGACAGGGGGAGCAATCAGCCCCAGTATTTT,.,TRBV15,TRBD1,TRBJ2-3
CASSPASSTEAFF,TGTGCCAGCAGCCCCGCTAGTAGCACTGAAGCTTTCTTT,.,TRBV7-2,.,TRBJ1-1
CASSLRRADEQYF,TGTGCCAGCAGTTTGCGGAGGGCCGACGAGCAGTACTTC,.,TRBV6-6,.,TRBJ2-7
CSVDGRTEAFF,TGCAGCGTCGACGGTAGGACTGAAGCTTTCTTT,many,TRBV29-1,.,TRBJ1-1
CASSHLTPTGNTIYF,TGTGCCAGCAGCCACCTGACTCCCACTGGAAACACCATATATTTT,.,TRBV2,.,TRBJ1-3
CARVAGLYEQYF,TGTGCTAGAGTTGCAGGGCTCTACGAGCAGTACTTC,.,TRBV2,.,TRBJ2-7
CAISALVSEQYF,TGTGCCATCAGTGCACTAGTGAGCGAGCAGTACTTC,.,TRBV10-3,.,TRBJ2-7
CSAEKPEKLFF,TGCAGTGCCGAGAAGCCAGAAAAACTGTTTTTT,.,TRBV20-1,.,TRBJ1-4
CASSPGQPATNEKLFF,TGTGCCAGCAGCCCCGGACAGCCTGCAACTAATGAAAAACTGTTTTTT,few,TRBV7-2,.,TRBJ1-4
CSASPRTGQFYTDTQYF,TGCAGTGCTAGCCCACGGACAGGACAGTTTTATACAGATACGCAGTATTTT,.,TRBV20-1,TRBD1,TRBJ2-3
CASSQGAHRTNPYEQYF,TGTGCCAGCAGCCAGGGAGCGCACAGGACGAACCCGTACGAGCAGTACTTC,.,TRBV7-9,.,TRBJ2-7
CSVLGAVNTEAFF,TGCAGCGTGCTCGGGGCAGTGAACACTGAAGCTTTCTTT,.,TRBV29-1,.,TRBJ1-1
CSASFQSSYNSPLHF,TGCAGTGCCTCGTTCCAGAGCTCCTATAATTCACCCCTCCACTTT,.,TRBV20-1,.,TRBJ1-6
CSAPRQVGNEQYF,TGCAGTGCTCCTAGACAGGTTGGGAACGAGCAGTACTTC,few,TRBV20-1,.,TRBJ2-7
CASRGTGPGSSNQPQHF,TGCGCCAGCAGGGGGACAGGGCCCGGCTCGTCTAATCAGCCCCAGCATTTT,.,TRBV10-1,TRBD1,TRBJ1-5
CATSRDYGANYGYTF,TGTGCCACCAGCAGAGATTACGGAGCTAACTATGGCTACACCTTC,many,TRBV15,.,TRBJ1-2
CSADADGGNTIYF,TGCAGTGCTGACGCCGACGGTGGAAACACCATATATTTT,many,TRBV20-1,.,TRBJ1-3
CASSPNVGAYEQYF,TGTGCCAGCAGCCCCAACGTTGGGGCCTACGAGCAGTACTTC,.,TRBV7-8,.,TRBJ2-7
CASSGDREGRETQYF,TGTGCCAGCAGTGGGGACAGGGAGGGACGAGAGACCCAGTACTTC,.,TRBV2,TRBD1,TRBJ2-5
CASSPSTYSGNTIYF,TGTGCTAGCAGCCCTTCGACATACTCTGGAAACACCATATATTTT,many,TRBV7-7,.,TRBJ1-3
CASSSRPSGGSYEQYF,TGTGCCAGCTCATCTCGGCCTAGCGGGGGGTCATACGAGCAGTACTTC,.,TRBV24-1,TRBD2,TRBJ2-7
CASNLPGGRETQYF,TGTGCCAGCAACCTACCGGGGGGTCGGGAGACCCAGTACTTC,many,TRBV7-6,TRBD2,TRBJ2-5
CASSSSQGIGELFF,TGTGCCAGCAGCTCCTCTCAGGGGATCGGGGAGCTGTTTTTT,.,TRBV25-1,.,TRBJ2-2